This record covers a single T cell receptor (beta chain). Its antigen is as yet unknown. Germline V gene sequence: CDR1 SGHAT, CDR2 FQNNGV. Trimming stripped 7 bases from V and 3 bases from J, with 17 bases between. The length of the CDR3 is 15 residues. TCRdb keeps only in-frame clones here, not all; method: immunoSEQ multiplex PCR. The sample comprises almost 95,000 clones, under 90% of which are singletons, and 0.7% to 0.95% rests with the top ten. This entry belongs to a study of a mutant IDH1 vaccine in newly diagnosed glioma. Time point described: week 47, end of study. Each dose delivered 300 ug of mutant IDH1 20-mer peptide subcutaneously with imiquimod.

The origin of this receptor is a woman between 45 and 65 years old with glioma. Here the sequenced sample was PBMCs, taken from a glioma patient whose treatment included an IDH1 peptide vaccine. The chain carries TRBV11-2 and TRBJ2-3; tentatively, D is TRBD2 (6 bases). DNA of the CDR3: TGTGCCAGCACCCCACTCGGGAGATCGACAGATACGCAGTATTTT. Translated: CASTPLGRSTDTQYF.